Listed here are 22 T cell receptor beta chains from one sample, sequenced in a study of OX40 agonist ivuxolimab in advanced cancers. The method was immunoSEQ multiplex PCR; TCRdb's version includes in-frame clones alone and lacks a portion of them. The data contain about 60,000 clones, 91% of them singletons. Sample: CD4+ or CD8+ T cells sorted from blood, taken in a trial of the OX40 agonist ivuxolimab. Source of these receptors: an adult with an advanced solid tumor such as melanoma, head and neck, liver or kidney cancer.

This chain connects TRBV7-9 to TRBJ2-2; possibly TRBD2 for D (6 bases). Germline-derived CDR1 and CDR2 are SEHNR and FQNEAQ (reference sequence). Trimming removed 2 bases at V and 5 bases at J, with 9 bases between. The CDR3 spans 14 residues. The chain's CDR3 is CASSLREVTGELFF. The CDR3 DNA is TGTGCCAGCAGCTTAAGGGAGGTGACCGGGGAGCTGTTTTTT.

The rearrangement links TRBV29-1 to TRBJ2-2, with 9 bases aligning to TRBD2. CDR3 size: 14 residues. Germline loops: CDR1 SQVTM, CDR2 ANQGSEA. Germline trimming cut 5 bases from V and 4 bases from J; bases unmatched to any gene: 5. CDR3 bases: TGCAGCGTTAGGCGACTAGCGGTCACCGGGGAGCTGTTTTTT. It specifies CSVRRLAVTGELFF.

This chain uses TRBV7-6 with TRBJ2-3; D gene uncertain. Germline V gene sequence: CDR1 SGHVS, CDR2 FNYEAQ. The CDR3 contains 15 residues. V was trimmed by 5 bases and J by 0 bases, leaving 12 bases between them. CDR3 sequence (DNA): TGTGCCAGCAGCCGGGTGTTTTCAAGCACAGATACGCAGTATTTT. As protein: CASSRVFSSTDTQYF.

This sequence joins TRBV11-2 and TRBJ2-1; D might be TRBD2 (5 bases). CDR1 SGHAT and CDR2 FQNNGV come from the germline V gene. The CDR3 is 15 amino acids. V was cut by 5 bases and J by 3 bases, with 14 bases left in between. The CDR3 is CASSVRTAGYNEQFF. The CDR3 DNA reads TGTGCCAGCAGCGTAAGGACCGCGGGCTACAATGAGCAGTTCTTC.

The J gene is TRBJ2-1, the V gene TRBV6-4; the D gene could be TRBD1 or TRBD2 (5 bases each). Trimming removed 6 bases from V and 8 bases from J, with 17 bases in between. The CDR3 has 14 amino acids. From germline, CDR1 is MRHNA and CDR2 SNTAGT. The CDR3 DNA sequence: TGTGCCAGCAGCGCAGAGGGTTTGGGGGATGAGCAGTTCTTC. Its protein product is CASSAEGLGDEQFF.

This clone has just a few counts. The V and J genes are TRBV19 and TRBJ2-7; 9 nucleotides line up with TRBD1. Looked up from germline, CDR1 is LNHDA and CDR2 is SQIVND (reference sequence). V shed 5 bases and J 2 bases; nucleotides not matched to a gene: 10. The CDR3 runs to 16 residues. CDR3 nucleotides: TGTGCCAGTAGTCCTGGACCGGGACAGGGTACCTACGAGCAGTACTTC. Translating gives CASSPGPGQGTYEQYF.

This clone was counted only a few times. V and J are TRBV7-6 and TRBJ1-6, with D uncertain. The V end lost 1 base, the J end lost 9 bases, and 13 bases lay between the germline ends. Germline values: CDR1 SGHVS, CDR2 FNYEAQ. CDR3 length: 15 residues. The CDR3 sequence is CASSLVEGWGSPLHF. CDR3 sequence (DNA): TGTGCCAGCAGCTTAGTCGAGGGCTGGGGTTCACCCCTCCACTTT.

The DNA of the CDR3 is TGTGCCAGCAGTTTGGAGGGAAGCTCCTACAATGAGCAGTTCTTC. Amino acids: CASSLEGSSYNEQFF. The chain uses TRBV28 and TRBJ2-1; TRBD2 might be the D (6 bases). Germline V gene data show CDR1 as MDHEN and CDR2 as SYDVKM. There are 15 residues in the CDR3. The V gene lost 3 bases and the J gene lost 0 bases, with 9 bases spanning the gap. The whole variable domain, remainder taken from reference TRBV28 and TRBJ2-1, is DVKVTQSSRYLVKRTGEKVFLECVQDMDHENMFWYRQDPGLGLRLIYFSYDVKMKEKGDIPEGYSVSREKKERFSLILESASTNQTSMYLCASSLEGSSYNEQFFGPGTRLTVL.

This clone was counted once. The CDR3 reads CASRSGLSTDTQYF. The CDR3 nucleotides are TGTGCCAGCAGGTCGGGATTGAGCACAGATACGCAGTATTTT. The rearrangement joins TRBV6-5 to TRBJ2-3, with D tentatively TRBD2 (5 bases). Germline V gives CDR1 MNHEY, CDR2 SVGAGI. The CDR3 sequence is 14 residues long. V dropped 6 bases and J dropped 0 bases, with 10 bases sitting between them.

This clone was counted once. The chain has TRBV7-8 and TRBJ2-5; 9 bases line up with TRBD2. CDR1 is SGHVS, CDR2 FQNEAQ, per germline. This CDR3 is 16 amino acids long. Trimming took 3 bases from V and 2 from J; bases not matched to a gene: 7. CDR3: CASSFLPTSGQETQYF. The CDR3 nucleotides read TGTGCCAGCAGCTTTCTACCCACTAGCGGGCAAGAGACCCAGTACTTC.

J is TRBJ1-5 and V is TRBV20-1; D is uncertain. V lost 4 bases and J lost 5, with 6 bases in between. The CDR3 runs 11 residues. CDR1 and CDR2 (germline): DFQATT, SNEGSKA (reference sequence). The CDR3: CSAIKDQPQHF. Here the CDR3 DNA reads TGCAGTGCTATTAAAGATCAGCCCCAGCATTTT.

The rearrangement joins TRBV4-1 to TRBJ1-3; D is unclear. The CDR3 spans 12 residues. The V and J ends lost 0 bases and 9 bases respectively, with 6 bases between them. From germline, CDR1 is MGHRA and CDR2 YSYEKL. This chain's CDR3 is CASSQDESTIYF. The CDR3 nucleotides read TGCGCCAGCAGCCAAGATGAGAGCACCATATATTTT.

This chain joins TRBV7-9 and TRBJ1-2, with TRBD1 as a possible D gene (5 bases). Trimming took 5 bases from V and 7 from J, leaving 8 bases between them. Germline loops: CDR1 SEHNR, CDR2 FQNEAQ (reference sequence). The length of the CDR3 is 11 residues. The CDR3 DNA reads as TGTGCCAGCAGCCCAGGGTCTGGCTACACCTTC. Its protein is CASSPGSGYTF.

The chain is built from TRBV29-1 and TRBJ2-7; 11 bases are shared with TRBD2. Germline CDR1 SQVTM, CDR2 ANQGSEA. The CDR3 has 13 residues. V was clipped by 4 bases and J by 9 bases; unmatched bases: 8. The CDR3 loop reads CSVGSGRVLGQYF. The CDR3 coding sequence is TGCAGCGTTGGTAGCGGGAGGGTGCTGGGGCAGTACTTC.

This chain uses TRBV7-9 with TRBJ2-5; maybe TRBD2 (7 bases). Germline assignment: CDR1 SEHNR and CDR2 FQNEAQ (reference sequence). There are 16 residues in the CDR3. V was cut by 5 bases and J by 0 bases, with 16 bases left in between. The CDR3 nucleotides read TGTGCCAGCAGCAAAGGGGGAGGGAGGTACCAAGAGACCCAGTACTTC. It specifies CASSKGGGRYQETQYF.

The V gene is TRBV11-1, the J gene TRBJ2-7, with no clear D. The CDR3 is 13 residues long. The germline V and J ends were trimmed by 6 bases and 6 bases, with 15 bases remaining between them. CDR1 and CDR2 from the germline V gene are SGHAT and FQDESV (reference sequence). The CDR3 is CASRDWGSGEQYF. For the CDR3, the DNA is TGTGCCAGCAGAGACTGGGGTTCGGGCGAGCAGTACTTC.

This CDR3 is CASSYRVEGNQPQHF. CDR3 in DNA: TGTGCCAGCAGTTACAGGGTGGAGGGCAATCAGCCCCAGCATTTT. The chain combines TRBV6-6 with TRBJ1-5; D remains ambiguous. Deletions cut 2 bases from V and 2 bases from J, with 10 bases between. The CDR3 is 15 amino acids. Germline assignment: CDR1 MNHNY and CDR2 SVGAGI (reference sequence).

J is TRBJ1-1 and V is TRBV6-5, with 7 bases aligning to TRBD1. Germline V gives CDR1 MNHEY, CDR2 SVGAGI. J was trimmed by 5 bases and V by 6 bases; bases with no gene match: 12. The CDR3 covers 15 residues. The CDR3 DNA reads as TGTGCCAGCAGAGAACGTACAGGGGTATTGACTGAAGCTTTCTTT. Translating it yields CASRERTGVLTEAFF.

This sequence joins TRBV29-1 and TRBJ1-5, with 7 bases that match TRBD1. Unmatched junction bases numbered 11, after V lost 4 bases and J lost 5 bases. The CDR3 spans 15 residues. CDR1 and CDR2 (germline): SQVTM, ANQGSEA. CDR3 sequence reads: CSVVSAAGGDQPQHF. The CDR3 DNA is TGCAGCGTTGTCAGCGCGGCAGGGGGAGATCAGCCCCAGCATTTT.

The rearrangement uses TRBV6-5 and TRBJ2-7; D perhaps matches TRBD1 (6 bases). The CDR3 extends over 14 amino acids. Trimming left V 6 bases short and J 4 bases short, with 16 bases between. Germline V gives CDR1 MNHEY, CDR2 SVGAGI. The CDR3 here is CASSRQVSSYEQYF. The CDR3, as DNA: TGTGCCAGCAGCCGACAGGTCAGTTCTTACGAGCAGTACTTC.

J is TRBJ1-4 and V is TRBV2; a possible D gene is TRBD1 (5 bases). V was clipped by 7 bases and J by 7 bases, with 13 bases between them. CDR1 and CDR2 from the germline V gene are SNHLY and FYNNEI. The CDR3 runs to 13 residues. CDR3 nucleotide sequence: TGTGCCAGCAAGCAGGCCGGGGGTGAAAAACTGTTTTTT. Translated: CASKQAGGEKLFF.

J is TRBJ2-2 and V is TRBV7-9; D unclear. The CDR3 extends over 15 amino acids. Looked up from germline, CDR1 is SEHNR and CDR2 is FQNEAQ (reference sequence). V was trimmed by 0 bases and J by 1 base, leaving 6 bases between them. The CDR3 loop is CASSLAVWNTGELFF. The DNA of the CDR3 is TGTGCCAGCAGCTTAGCTGTGTGGAACACCGGGGAGCTGTTTTTT.